The 6 T cell receptor beta chains reported below all come from one sample, sequenced in a study of persistence of HIV-infected CD4 T cells. The immunoSEQ assay was version 4, run in survey mode. Some clones are missing from TCRdb's copy, which holds only in-frame ones; the method was immunoSEQ multiplex PCR. Altogether about 36,000 clones are present, 80% to 85% being singletons, with the ten largest covering around 1%. Overlapping HIV-1 Gag 15-mer peptides at 1 ug per peptide per mL were used. CD40L-negative CD69-negative CD45RO-high memory CD4+ T cells were sorted as populations depleted of antigen-responding cells. Their antigens remain unidentified. Here the sequenced sample was cultured CD4+ T cells from PBMCs, taken from a patient who received antiretroviral therapy. These receptors were collected from an adult with HIV. The donor label of this sample is uncertain.

This clone was observed a few times. The rearrangement links TRBV18 to TRBJ2-4, with TRBD1 as a possible D gene (9 bases). The CDR3 consists of 15 residues. Germline CDR1 KGHSH, CDR2 LQKENI. Trimming pared 5 bases from V and 8 bases from J, leaving 19 bases between. CDR3 nucleotides: TGTGCCAGCTCATTGGACAGGGGACTAGGGGACATTCAGTACTTC. Translation gives CASSLDRGLGDIQYF.

CDR3 sequence: CAWSVISRATDTQYF. The CDR3 DNA reads as TGTGCCTGGAGTGTCATCAGCCGGGCCACAGATACGCAGTATTTT. This rearrangement joins TRBV30 to TRBJ2-3, with unresolved D. V was shortened by 0 bases and J by 2 bases, with 12 bases between the two germline ends. Germline CDR1 GTSNPN, CDR2 SVGIG (reference sequence). The CDR3 consists of 15 residues.

The V gene is TRBV19, the J gene TRBJ1-2, with a tentative D call TRBD1 (5 bases). This CDR3 is 14 amino acids long. V shed 3 bases and J shed 7 bases, with 15 bases lying between them. Germline assignment: CDR1 LNHDA and CDR2 SQIVND (reference sequence). CDR3 residues: CASSMVGPEGGYTF. The DNA of the CDR3 is TGTGCCAGTAGTATGGTGGGACCGGAGGGTGGCTACACCTTC.

The chain couples TRBV5-1 to TRBJ2-1; D gene ambiguous. The CDR3 is 14 residues long. With 0 bases removed from V and 5 bases from J, the gap between germline ends came to 9 bases. Germline V gene sequence: CDR1 SGHRS, CDR2 YFSETQ. The CDR3 region is CASSLEDPDNEQFF. The CDR3 nucleotides are TGCGCCAGCAGCTTGGAAGACCCAGACAATGAGCAGTTCTTC.

J is TRBJ1-6 and V is TRBV5-6; 7 bases are shared with TRBD1. CDR3 length: 16 residues. The V gene end was trimmed by 3 bases and the J gene end by 7 bases; junction bases not matched to a gene: 10. Germline lookup yields CDR1 SGHDT and CDR2 YYEEEE. This chain's CDR3 is CASSSPQGLFNSPLHF. The CDR3 DNA sequence: TGTGCCAGCAGCTCGCCACAGGGGTTGTTCAATTCACCCCTCCACTTT.

The genes are TRBV5-1 and TRBJ1-1, with D possibly being TRBD1 (6 bases). Germline CDR1 SGHRS, CDR2 YFSETQ. The V gene lost 3 bases and the J gene lost 0 bases, with 12 bases spanning the gap. CDR3 length: 15 residues. CDR3 DNA: TGCGCCAGCAGCTCCCTCAGGGGCATGAACACTGAAGCTTTCTTT. The encoded protein is CASSSLRGMNTEAFF.